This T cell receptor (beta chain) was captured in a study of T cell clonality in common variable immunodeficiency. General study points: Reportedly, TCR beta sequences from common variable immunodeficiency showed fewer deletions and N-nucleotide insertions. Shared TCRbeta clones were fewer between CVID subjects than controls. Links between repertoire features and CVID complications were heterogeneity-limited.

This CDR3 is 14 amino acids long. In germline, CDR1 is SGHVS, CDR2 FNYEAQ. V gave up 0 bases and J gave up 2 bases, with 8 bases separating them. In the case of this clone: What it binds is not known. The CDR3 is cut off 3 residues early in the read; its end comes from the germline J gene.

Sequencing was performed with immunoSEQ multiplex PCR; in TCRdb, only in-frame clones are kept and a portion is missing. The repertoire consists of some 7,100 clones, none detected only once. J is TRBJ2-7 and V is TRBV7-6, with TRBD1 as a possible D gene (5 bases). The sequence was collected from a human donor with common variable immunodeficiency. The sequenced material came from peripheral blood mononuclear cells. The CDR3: CASSLAPGTYEQYF. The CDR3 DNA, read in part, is TGTGCCAGCAGCTTAGCGCCAGGGACCTACGAG.